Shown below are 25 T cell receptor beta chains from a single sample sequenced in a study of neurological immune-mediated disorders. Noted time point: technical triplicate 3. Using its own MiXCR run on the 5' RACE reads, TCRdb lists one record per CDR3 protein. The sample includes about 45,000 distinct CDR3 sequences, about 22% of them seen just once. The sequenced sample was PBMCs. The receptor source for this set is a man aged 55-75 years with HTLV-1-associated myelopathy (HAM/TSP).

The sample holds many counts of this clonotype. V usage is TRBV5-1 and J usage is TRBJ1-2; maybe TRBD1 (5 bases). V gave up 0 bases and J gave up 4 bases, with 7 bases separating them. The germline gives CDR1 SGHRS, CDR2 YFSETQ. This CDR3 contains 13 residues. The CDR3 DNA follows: TGCGCCAGCAGCTTGGCCGGGGGCTATGGCTACACCTTC. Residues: CASSLAGGYGYTF.

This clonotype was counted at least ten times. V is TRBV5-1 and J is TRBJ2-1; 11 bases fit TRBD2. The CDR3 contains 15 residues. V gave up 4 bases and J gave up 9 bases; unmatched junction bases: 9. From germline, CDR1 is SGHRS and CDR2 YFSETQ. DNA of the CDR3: TGCGCCAGCAGCCTCGTTAGCGGGAGGGCCGTTGAGCAGTTCTTC. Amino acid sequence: CASSLVSGRAVEQFF.

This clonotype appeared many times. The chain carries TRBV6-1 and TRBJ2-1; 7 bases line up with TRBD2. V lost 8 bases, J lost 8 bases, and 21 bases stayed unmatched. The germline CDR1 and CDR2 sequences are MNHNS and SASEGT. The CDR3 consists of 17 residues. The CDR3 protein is CASGGRWGGSVSDEQFF. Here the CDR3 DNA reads TGTGCCAGCGGGGGTAGGTGGGGGGGGTCGGTCAGCGATGAGCAGTTCTTC.

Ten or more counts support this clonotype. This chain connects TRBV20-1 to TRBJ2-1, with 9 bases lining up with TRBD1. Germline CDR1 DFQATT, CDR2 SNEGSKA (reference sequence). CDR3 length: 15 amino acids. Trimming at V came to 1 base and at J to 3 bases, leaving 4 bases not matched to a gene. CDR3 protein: CSARAPGQGYNEQFF. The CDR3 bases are TGCAGTGCTAGAGCCCCGGGACAGGGCTACAATGAGCAGTTCTTC.

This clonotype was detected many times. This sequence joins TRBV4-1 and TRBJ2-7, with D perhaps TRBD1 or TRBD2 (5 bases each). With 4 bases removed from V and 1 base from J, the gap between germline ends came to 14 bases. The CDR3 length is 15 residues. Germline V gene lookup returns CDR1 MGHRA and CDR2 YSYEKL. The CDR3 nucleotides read TGCGCCAGCAGCCCCCTCGGGACGGCATCCTACGAGCAGTACTTC. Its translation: CASSPLGTASYEQYF.

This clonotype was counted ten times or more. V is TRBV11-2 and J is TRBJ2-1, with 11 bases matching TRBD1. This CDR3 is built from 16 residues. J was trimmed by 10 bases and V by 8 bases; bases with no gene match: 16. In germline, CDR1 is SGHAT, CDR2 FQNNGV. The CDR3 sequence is CASSRSRTGGLQEQFF. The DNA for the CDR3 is TGTGCCAGCTCAAGAAGCAGGACAGGGGGCCTGCAAGAGCAGTTCTTC.

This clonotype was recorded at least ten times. In DNA, the CDR3 is TGTGCCAGCAGCTTAACGAGCGGCGCCACAGATACGCAGTATTTT. Protein: CASSLTSGATDTQYF. This chain joins TRBV7-8 and TRBJ2-3; a weak D match, TRBD2 (5 bases). Trimming removed 2 bases at V and 2 bases at J, with 11 bases between. Germline loops: CDR1 SGHVS, CDR2 FQNEAQ. The CDR3 length is 15 residues.

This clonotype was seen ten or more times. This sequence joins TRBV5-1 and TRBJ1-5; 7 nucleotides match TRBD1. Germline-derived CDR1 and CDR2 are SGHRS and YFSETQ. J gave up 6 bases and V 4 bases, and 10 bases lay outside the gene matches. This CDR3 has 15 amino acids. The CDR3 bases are TGCGCCAGCAGCCCGGGGCAGGGGGATGTTCAGCCCCAGCATTTT. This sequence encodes CASSPGQGDVQPQHF.

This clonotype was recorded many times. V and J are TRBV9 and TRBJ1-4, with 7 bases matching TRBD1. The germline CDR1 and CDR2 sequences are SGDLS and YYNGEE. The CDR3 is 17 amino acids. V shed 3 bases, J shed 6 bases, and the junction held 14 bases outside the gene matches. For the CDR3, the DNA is TGTGCCAGCAGCGCGAAAGCGACAGGGCTGGTTGATGAAAAACTGTTTTTT. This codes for CASSAKATGLVDEKLFF.

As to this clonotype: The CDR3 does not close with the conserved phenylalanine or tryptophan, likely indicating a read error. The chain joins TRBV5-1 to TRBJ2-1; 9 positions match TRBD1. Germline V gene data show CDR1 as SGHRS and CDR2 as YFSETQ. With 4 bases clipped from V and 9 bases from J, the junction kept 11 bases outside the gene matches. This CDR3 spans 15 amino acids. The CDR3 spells CASSLGTGRESEQFV. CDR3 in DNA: TGCGCCAGCAGCCTGGGGACAGGGAGGGAATCTGAGCAGTTCGTC.

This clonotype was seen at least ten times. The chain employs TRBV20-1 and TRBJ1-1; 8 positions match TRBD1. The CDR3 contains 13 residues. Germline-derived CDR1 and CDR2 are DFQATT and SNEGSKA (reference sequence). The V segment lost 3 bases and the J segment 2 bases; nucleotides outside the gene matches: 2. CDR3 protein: CSARTGANTEAFF. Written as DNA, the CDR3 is TGCAGTGCTAGGACAGGGGCCAACACTGAAGCTTTCTTT.

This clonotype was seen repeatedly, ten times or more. The CDR3 reads CSARFRTSSSYEQYF. The DNA for the CDR3 is TGCAGTGCTAGATTCAGGACTTCCAGCTCCTACGAGCAGTACTTC. V usage is TRBV20-1 and J usage is TRBJ2-7, with a possible D match to TRBD2 (5 bases). CDR1 and CDR2 (germline): DFQATT, SNEGSKA (reference sequence). The CDR3 length is 15 residues. V shed 2 bases and J shed 0 bases, with 14 bases lying between them.

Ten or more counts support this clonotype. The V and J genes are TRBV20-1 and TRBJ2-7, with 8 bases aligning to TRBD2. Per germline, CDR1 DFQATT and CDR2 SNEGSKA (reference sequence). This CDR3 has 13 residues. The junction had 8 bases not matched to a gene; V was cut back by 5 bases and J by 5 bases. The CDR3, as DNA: TGCAGTGCTGCCACTAGCGGACCGAACGAGCAGTACTTC. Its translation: CSAATSGPNEQYF.

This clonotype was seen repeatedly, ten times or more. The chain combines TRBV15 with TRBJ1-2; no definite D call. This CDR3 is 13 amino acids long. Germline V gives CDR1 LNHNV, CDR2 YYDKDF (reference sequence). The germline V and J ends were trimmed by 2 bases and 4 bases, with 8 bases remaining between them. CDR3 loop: CATSRNTGYGYTF. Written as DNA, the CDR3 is TGTGCCACCAGCAGAAACACGGGCTATGGCTACACCTTC. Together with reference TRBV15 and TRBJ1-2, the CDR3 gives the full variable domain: DAMVIQNPRYQVTQFGKPVTLSCSQTLNHNVMYWYQQKSSQAPKLLFHYYDKDFNNEADTPDNFQSRRPNTSFCFLDIRSPGLGDTAMYLCATSRNTGYGYTFGSGTRLTVV.

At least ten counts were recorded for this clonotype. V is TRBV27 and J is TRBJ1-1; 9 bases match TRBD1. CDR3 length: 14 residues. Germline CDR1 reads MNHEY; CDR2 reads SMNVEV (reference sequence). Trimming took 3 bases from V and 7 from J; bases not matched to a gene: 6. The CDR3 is CASSFGRQGVEAFF. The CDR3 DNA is TGTGCCAGCAGTTTTGGGCGACAGGGGGTTGAAGCTTTCTTT.

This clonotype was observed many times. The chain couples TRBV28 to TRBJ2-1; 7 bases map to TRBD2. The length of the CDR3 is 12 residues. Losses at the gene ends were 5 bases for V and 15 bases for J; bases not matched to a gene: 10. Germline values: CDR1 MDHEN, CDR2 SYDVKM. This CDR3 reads CASSPRGVSGFF. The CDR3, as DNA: TGTGCCAGCAGTCCACGGGGGGTCTCTGGGTTCTTC.

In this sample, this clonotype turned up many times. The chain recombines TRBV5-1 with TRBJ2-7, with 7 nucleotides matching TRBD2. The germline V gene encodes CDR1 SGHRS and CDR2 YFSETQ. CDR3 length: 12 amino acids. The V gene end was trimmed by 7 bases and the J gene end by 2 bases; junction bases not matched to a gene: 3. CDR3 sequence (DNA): TGCGCCAGCGGGGGGACTACCTACGAGCAGTACTTC. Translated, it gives CASGGTTYEQYF.

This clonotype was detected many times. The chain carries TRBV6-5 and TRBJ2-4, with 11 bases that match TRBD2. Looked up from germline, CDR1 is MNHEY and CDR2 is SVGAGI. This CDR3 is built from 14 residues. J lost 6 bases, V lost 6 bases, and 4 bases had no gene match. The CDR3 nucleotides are TGTGCCAGCAGGGATACTAGCGGGAGAAACATTCAGTACTTC. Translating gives CASRDTSGRNIQYF.

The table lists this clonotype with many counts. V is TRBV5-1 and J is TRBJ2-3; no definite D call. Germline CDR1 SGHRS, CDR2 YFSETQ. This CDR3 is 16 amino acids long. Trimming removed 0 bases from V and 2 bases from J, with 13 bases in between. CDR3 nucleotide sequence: TGCGCCAGCAGCTTGGTGGTAGCCGAGTTCACAGATACGCAGTATTTT. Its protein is CASSLVVAEFTDTQYF.

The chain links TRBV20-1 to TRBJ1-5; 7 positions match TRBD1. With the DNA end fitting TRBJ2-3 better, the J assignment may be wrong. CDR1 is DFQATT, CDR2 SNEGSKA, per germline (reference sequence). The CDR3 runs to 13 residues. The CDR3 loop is CSVTGVSGQPQYF. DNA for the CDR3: TGCAGTGTTACAGGGGTTTCGGGGCAGCCACAGTATTTT.

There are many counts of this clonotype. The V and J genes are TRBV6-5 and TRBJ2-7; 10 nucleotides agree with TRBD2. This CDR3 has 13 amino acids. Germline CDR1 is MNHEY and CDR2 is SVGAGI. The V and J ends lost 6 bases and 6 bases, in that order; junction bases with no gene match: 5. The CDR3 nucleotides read TGTGCCAGCAGACGGACTAGCGGCGGCGAGCAGTACTTC. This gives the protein CASRRTSGGEQYF.

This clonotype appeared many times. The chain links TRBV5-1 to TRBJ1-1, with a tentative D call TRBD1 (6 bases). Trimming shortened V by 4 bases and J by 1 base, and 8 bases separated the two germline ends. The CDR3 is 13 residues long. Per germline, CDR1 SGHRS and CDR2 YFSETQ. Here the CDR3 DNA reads TGCGCCAGCAGCGAGACAGGGAACACTGAAGCTTTCTTT. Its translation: CASSETGNTEAFF. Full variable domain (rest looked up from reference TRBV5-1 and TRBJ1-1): KAGVTQTPRYLIKTRGQQVTLSCSPISGHRSVSWYQQTPGQGLQFLFEYFSETQRNKGNFPGRFSGRQFSNSRSEMNVSTLELGDSALYLCASSETGNTEAFFGQGTRLTVV.

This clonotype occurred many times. This CDR3 is CASSPGPRSRGYTF. DNA of the CDR3: TGTGCCAGCAGTCCGGGACCCCGTTCGCGAGGCTACACCTTC. The chain combines TRBV12-3 or TRBV12-4 with TRBJ1-2, with a tentative D call TRBD1 (5 bases). The CDR3 covers 14 residues. V was trimmed by 5 bases and J by 8 bases, leaving 18 bases between them.

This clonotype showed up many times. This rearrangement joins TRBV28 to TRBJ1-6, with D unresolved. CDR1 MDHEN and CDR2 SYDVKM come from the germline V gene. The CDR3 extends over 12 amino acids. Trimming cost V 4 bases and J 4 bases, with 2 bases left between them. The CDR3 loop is CASSWYNSPLHF. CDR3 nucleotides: TGTGCCAGCAGTTGGTATAATTCACCCCTCCACTTT.

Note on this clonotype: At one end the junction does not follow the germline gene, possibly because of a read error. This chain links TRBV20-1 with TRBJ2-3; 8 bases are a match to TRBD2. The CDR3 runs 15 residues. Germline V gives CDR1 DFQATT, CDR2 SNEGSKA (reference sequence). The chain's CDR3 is CSAVPRTSWRDTHYF. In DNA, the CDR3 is TGCAGTGCCGTCCCCCGGACTAGCTGGAGGGATACGCATTATTTT.